This record looks at one TCR beta chain sequence and its context. Measured with immunoSEQ multiplex PCR; TCRdb has only the in-frame clones, and not every one. The data hold some 69,000 clones, with about 89% observed a single time. This sample is part of a study of OX40 agonist ivuxolimab in advanced cancers. Study overall: Participants averaged approximately 60 years of age (range about 23 to 90) and were around 85% male. Under the entry rules, prior anti-PD-1, anti-PD-L1 or anti-CTLA-4 therapy was allowed, and approximately 36% had some.

The CDR3 runs 15 residues. Per germline, CDR1 SNHLY and CDR2 FYNNEI. The V and J ends lost 2 bases and 6 bases respectively, with 13 bases between them. This TCR derives from an adult with an advanced solid tumor such as melanoma, head and neck, liver or kidney cancer. The chain links TRBV2 to TRBJ2-2; perhaps TRBD1 as D (5 bases). The source was CD4+ or CD8+ T cells sorted from blood, collected in a trial of the OX40 agonist ivuxolimab. The CDR3 is CASSEQGVRSGELFF. The CDR3 bases are TGTGCCAGCAGTGAACAAGGGGTTAGATCCGGGGAGCTGTTTTTT.